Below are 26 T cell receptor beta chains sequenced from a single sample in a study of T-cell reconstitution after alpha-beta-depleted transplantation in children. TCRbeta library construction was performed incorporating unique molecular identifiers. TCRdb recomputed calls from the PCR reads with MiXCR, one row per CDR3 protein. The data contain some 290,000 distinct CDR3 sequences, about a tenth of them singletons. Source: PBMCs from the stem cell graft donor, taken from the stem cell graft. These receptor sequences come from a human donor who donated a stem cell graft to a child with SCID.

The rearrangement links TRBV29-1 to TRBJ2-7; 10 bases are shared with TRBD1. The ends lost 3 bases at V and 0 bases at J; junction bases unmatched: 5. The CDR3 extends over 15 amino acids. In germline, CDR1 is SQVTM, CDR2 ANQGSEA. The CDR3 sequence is CSVEWDRGSSYEQYF. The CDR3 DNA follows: TGCAGCGTTGAGTGGGACAGGGGAAGCTCCTACGAGCAGTACTTC.

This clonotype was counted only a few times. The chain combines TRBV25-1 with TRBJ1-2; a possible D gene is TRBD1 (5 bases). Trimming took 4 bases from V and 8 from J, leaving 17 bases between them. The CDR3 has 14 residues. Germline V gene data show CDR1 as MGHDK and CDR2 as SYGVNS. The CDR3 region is CASSAQGPIGGYTF. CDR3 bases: TGTGCCAGCAGTGCTCAGGGTCCTATTGGAGGCTACACCTTC.

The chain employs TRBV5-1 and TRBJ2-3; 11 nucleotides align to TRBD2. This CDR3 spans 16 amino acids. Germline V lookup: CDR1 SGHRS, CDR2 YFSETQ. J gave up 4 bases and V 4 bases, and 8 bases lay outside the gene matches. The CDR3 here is CASSRPTSGVPDTQYF. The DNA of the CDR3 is TGCGCCAGCAGCCGCCCGACTAGCGGGGTCCCAGATACGCAGTATTTT. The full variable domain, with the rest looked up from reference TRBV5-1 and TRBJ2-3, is KAGVTQTPRYLIKTRGQQVTLSCSPISGHRSVSWYQQTPGQGLQFLFEYFSETQRNKGNFPGRFSGRQFSNSRSEMNVSTLELGDSALYLCASSRPTSGVPDTQYFGPGTRLTVL.

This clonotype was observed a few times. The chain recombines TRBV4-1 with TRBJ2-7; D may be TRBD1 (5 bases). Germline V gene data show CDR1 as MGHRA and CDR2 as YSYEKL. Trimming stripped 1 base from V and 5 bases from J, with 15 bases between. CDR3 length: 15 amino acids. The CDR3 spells CASSQVRGPGHEQYF. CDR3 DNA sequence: TGCGCCAGCAGCCAAGTTAGGGGTCCAGGACACGAGCAGTACTTC.

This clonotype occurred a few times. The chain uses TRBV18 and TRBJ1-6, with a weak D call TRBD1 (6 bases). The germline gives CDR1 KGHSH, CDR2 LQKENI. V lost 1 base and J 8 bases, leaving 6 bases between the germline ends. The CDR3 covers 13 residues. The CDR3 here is CASSPQGDSPLHF. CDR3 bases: TGTGCCAGCTCACCACAGGGGGATTCACCCCTCCACTTT. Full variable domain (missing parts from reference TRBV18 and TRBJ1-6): NAGVMQNPRHLVRRRGQEARLRCSPMKGHSHVYWYRQLPEEGLKFMVYLQKENIIDESGMPKERFSAEFPKEGPSILRIQQVVRGDSAAYFCASSPQGDSPLHFGNGTRLTVT.

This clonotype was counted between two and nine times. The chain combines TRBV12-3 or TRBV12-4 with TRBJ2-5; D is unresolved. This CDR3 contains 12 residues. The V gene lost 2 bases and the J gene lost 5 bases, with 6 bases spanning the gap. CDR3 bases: TGTGCCAGCAGTTTACTCCGGGAGACCCAGTACTTC. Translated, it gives CASSLLRETQYF.

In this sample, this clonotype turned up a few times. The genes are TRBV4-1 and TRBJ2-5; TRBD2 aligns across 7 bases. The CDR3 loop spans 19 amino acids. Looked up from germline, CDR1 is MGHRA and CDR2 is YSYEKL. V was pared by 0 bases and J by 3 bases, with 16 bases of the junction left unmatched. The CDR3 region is CASSQEGGSGANIEETQYF. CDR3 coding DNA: TGCGCCAGCAGCCAAGAGGGGGGGTCCGGGGCTAACATCGAAGAGACCCAGTACTTC.

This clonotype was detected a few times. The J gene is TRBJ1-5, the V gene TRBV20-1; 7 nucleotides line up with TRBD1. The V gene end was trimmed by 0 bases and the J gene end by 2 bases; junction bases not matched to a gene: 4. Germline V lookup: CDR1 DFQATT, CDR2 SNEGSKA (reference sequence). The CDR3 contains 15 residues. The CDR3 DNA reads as TGCAGTGCTAGAGATCCAACAGGGGGCAATCAGCCCCAGCATTTT. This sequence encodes CSARDPTGGNQPQHF.

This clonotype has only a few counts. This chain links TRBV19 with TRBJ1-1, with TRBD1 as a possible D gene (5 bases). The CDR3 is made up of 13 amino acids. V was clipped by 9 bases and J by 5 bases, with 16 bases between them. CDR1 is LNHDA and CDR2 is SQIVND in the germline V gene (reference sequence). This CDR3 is CASMALGRTEAFF. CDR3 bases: TGTGCCAGCATGGCGTTGGGGCGTACTGAAGCTTTCTTT.

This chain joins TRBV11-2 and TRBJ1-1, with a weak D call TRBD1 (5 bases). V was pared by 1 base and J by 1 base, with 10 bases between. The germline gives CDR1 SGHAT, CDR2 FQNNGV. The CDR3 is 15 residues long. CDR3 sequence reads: CASSLALTGNTEAFF. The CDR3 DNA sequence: TGTGCCAGCAGCTTAGCTTTAACAGGGAACACTGAAGCTTTCTTT.

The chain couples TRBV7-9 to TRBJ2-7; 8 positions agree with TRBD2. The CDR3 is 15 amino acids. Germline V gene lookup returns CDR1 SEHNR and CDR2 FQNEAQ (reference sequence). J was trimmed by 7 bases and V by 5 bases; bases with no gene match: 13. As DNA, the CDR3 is TGTGCCAGCAGCGATCTATCCGGGAGGGGAGGTGAGCAGTACTTC. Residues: CASSDLSGRGGEQYF. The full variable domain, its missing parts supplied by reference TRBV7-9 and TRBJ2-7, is DTGVSQNPRHKITKRGQNVTFRCDPISEHNRLYWYRQTLGQGPEFLTYFQNEAQLEKSRLLSDRFSAERPKGSFSTLEIQRTEQGDSAMYLCASSDLSGRGGEQYFGPGTRLTVT.

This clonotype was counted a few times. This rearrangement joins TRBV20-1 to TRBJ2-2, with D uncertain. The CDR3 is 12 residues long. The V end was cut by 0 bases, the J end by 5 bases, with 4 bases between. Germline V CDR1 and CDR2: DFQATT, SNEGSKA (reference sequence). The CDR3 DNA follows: TGCAGTGCTAGAGAGAGTACCGGGGAGCTGTTTTTT. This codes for CSARESTGELFF.

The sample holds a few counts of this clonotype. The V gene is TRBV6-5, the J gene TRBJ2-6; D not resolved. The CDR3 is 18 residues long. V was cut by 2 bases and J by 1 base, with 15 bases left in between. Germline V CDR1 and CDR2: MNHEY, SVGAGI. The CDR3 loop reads CASSYTFGRLSGANVLTF. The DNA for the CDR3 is TGTGCCAGCAGTTACACGTTCGGACGGCTTTCTGGGGCCAACGTCCTGACTTTC.

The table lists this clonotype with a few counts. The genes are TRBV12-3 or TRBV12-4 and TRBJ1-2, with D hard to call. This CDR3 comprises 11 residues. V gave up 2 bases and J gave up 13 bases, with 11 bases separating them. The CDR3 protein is CASSLLGSFTF. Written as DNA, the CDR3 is TGTGCCAGCAGTTTACTTGGTTCTTTCACCTTC.

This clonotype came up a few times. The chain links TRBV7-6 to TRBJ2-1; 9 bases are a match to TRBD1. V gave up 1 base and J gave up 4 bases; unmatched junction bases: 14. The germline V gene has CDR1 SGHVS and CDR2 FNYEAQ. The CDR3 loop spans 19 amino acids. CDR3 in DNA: TGTGCCAGCAGCTTAGTTTCGGGGGGACAGGGATTTCTTTACAATGAGCAGTTCTTC. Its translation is CASSLVSGGQGFLYNEQFF.

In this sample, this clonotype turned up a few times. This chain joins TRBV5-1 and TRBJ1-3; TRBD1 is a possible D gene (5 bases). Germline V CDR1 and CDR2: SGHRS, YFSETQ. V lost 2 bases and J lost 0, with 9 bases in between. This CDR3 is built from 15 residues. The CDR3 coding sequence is TGCGCCAGCAGCTTCGACGGGGGCTCTGGAAACACCATATATTTT. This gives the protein CASSFDGGSGNTIYF.

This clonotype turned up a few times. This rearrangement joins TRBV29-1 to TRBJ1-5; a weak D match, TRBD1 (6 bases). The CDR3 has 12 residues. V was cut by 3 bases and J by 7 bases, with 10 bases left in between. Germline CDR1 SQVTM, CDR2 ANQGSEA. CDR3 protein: CSVEEGGQPQHF. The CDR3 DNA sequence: TGCAGCGTTGAGGAGGGGGGACAGCCCCAGCATTTT.

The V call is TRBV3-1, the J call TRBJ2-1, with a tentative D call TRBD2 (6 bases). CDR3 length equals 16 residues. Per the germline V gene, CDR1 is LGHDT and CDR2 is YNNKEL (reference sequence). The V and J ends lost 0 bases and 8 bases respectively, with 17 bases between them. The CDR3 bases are TGTGCCAGCAGCCAAGATGTTGCGGGGACGGGGGATGAGCAGTTCTTC. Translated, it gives CASSQDVAGTGDEQFF.

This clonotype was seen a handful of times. The CDR3 sequence is CASSPSHSPLGYTF. As DNA, the CDR3 is TGTGCCAGCAGTCCCTCCCACTCCCCGCTTGGCTACACCTTC. The chain uses TRBV6-1 and TRBJ1-2; D not certain. This CDR3 has 14 amino acids. CDR1 is MNHNS and CDR2 is SASEGT in the germline V gene. V was pared by 5 bases and J by 7 bases, with 17 bases between.

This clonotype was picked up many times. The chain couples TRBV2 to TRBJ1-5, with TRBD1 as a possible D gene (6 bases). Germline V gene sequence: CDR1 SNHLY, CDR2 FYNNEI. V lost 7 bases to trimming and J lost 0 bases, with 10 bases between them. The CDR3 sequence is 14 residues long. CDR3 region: CASTKTGSNQPQHF. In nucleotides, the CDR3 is TGTGCCAGCACGAAGACAGGTAGCAATCAGCCCCAGCATTTT.

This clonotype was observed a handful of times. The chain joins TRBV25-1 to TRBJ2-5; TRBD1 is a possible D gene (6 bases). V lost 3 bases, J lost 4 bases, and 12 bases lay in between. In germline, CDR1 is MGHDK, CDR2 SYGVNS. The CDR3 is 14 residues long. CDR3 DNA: TGTGCCAGCAGTGATTGGGCAGGGGCAGAGACCCAGTACTTC. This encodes CASSDWAGAETQYF.

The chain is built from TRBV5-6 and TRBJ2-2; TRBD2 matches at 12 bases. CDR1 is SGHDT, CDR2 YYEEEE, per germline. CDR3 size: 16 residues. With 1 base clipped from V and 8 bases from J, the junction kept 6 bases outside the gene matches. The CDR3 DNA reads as TGTGCCAGCAGCTTGTCGAGACTAGCGGGGGCTGGGGAGCTGTTTTTT. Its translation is CASSLSRLAGAGELFF.

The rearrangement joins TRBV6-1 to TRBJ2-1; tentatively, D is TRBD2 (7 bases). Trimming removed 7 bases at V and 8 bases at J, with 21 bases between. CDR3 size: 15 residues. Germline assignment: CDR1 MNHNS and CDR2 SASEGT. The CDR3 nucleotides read TGTGCCAGCACCCAGGGGAGGGGGAACCTCGATGAGCAGTTCTTC. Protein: CASTQGRGNLDEQFF.

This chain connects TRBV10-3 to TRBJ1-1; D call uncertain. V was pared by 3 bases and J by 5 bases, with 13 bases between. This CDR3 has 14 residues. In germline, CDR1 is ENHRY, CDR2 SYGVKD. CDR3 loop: CAISDGGLGTEAFF. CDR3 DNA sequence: TGTGCCATCAGTGATGGAGGGTTAGGTACTGAAGCTTTCTTT.

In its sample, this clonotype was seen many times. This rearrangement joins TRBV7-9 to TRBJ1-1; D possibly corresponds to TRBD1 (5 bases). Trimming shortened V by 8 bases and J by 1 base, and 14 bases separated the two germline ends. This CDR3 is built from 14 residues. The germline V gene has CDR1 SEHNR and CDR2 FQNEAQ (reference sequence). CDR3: CASSPPGRNTEAFF. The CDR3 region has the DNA TGTGCCAGCTCACCACCAGGGAGGAACACTGAAGCTTTCTTT.

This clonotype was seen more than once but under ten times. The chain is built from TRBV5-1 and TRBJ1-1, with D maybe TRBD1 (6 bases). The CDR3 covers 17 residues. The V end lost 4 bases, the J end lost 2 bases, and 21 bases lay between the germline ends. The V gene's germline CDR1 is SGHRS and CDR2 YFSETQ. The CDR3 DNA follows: TGCGCCAGCAGCCTTATTGGCCGCGGGACATCCAACACTGAAGCTTTCTTT. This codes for CASSLIGRGTSNTEAFF.